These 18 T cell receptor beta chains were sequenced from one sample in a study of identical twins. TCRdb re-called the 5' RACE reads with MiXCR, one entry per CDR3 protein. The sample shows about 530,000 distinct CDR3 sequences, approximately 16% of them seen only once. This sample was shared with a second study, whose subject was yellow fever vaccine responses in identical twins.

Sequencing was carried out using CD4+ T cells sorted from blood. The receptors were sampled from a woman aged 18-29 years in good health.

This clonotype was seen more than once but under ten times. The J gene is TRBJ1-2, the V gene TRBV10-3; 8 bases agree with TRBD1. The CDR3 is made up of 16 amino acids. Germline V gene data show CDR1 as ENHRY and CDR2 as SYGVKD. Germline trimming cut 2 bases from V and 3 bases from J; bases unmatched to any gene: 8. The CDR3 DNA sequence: TGTGCCATCAGTGAGGGGACAGGTGGGGGATACTATGGCTACACCTTC. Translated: CAISEGTGGGYYGYTF.

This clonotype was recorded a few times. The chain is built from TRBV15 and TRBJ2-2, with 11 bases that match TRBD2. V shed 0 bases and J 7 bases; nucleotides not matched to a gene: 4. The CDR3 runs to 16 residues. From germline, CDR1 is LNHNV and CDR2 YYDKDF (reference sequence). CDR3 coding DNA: TGTGCCACCAGCAGAGACCCCGGGACTAGCGGCGGGGAGCTGTTTTTT. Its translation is CATSRDPGTSGGELFF. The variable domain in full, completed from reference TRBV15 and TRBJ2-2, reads DAMVIQNPRYQVTQFGKPVTLSCSQTLNHNVMYWYQQKSSQAPKLLFHYYDKDFNNEADTPDNFQSRRPNTSFCFLDIRSPGLGDTAMYLCATSRDPGTSGGELFFGEGSRLTVL.

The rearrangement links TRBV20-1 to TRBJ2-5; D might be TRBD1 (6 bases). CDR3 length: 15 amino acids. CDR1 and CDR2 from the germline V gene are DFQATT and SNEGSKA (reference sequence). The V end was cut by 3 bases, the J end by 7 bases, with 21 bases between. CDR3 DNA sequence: TGCAGTGCTAGCCCGACAGGACTGGGTGGAGGGACCCAGTACTTC. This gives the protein CSASPTGLGGGTQYF.

The CDR3 here is CASSLRTTSKLSYEQYF. The CDR3 DNA sequence: TGTGCCAGCAGTTTACGGACTACCTCGAAACTTTCCTACGAGCAGTACTTC. The gene calls are TRBV12-3 or TRBV12-4 and TRBJ2-7; a weak D match, TRBD2 (6 bases). The CDR3 runs 17 residues. Deletions cut 2 bases from V and 1 base from J, with 18 bases between.

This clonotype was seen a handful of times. The chain's CDR3 is CASSVLTPRPKGQYSYEQYF. As DNA, the CDR3 is TGTGCCAGCAGTGTCTTGACGCCTAGACCGAAGGGACAGTACTCTTACGAGCAGTACTTC. This rearrangement joins TRBV2 to TRBJ2-7; 7 bases map to TRBD1. This CDR3 comprises 20 residues. CDR1 SNHLY and CDR2 FYNNEI come from the germline V gene. Trimming removed 4 bases from V and 4 bases from J; junction bases left unmatched: 25.

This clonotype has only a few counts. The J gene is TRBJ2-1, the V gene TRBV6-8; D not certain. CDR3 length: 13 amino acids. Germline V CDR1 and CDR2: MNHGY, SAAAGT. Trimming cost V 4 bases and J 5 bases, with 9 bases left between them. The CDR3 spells CASSFNDDNEQFF. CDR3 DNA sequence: TGTGCCAGCAGTTTTAACGACGACAATGAGCAGTTCTTC.

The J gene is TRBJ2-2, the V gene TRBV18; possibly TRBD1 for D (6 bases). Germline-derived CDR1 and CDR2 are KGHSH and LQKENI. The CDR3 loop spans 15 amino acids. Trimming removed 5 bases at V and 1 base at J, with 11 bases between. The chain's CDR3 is CASSARDMNTGELFF. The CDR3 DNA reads TGTGCCAGCTCAGCCCGGGACATGAACACCGGGGAGCTGTTTTTT.

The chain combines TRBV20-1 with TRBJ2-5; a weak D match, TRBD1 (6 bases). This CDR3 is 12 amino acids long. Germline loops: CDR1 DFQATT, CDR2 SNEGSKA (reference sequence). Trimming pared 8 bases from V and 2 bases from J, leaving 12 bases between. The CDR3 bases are TGCAGTCAGGGGCGAGGACAAGAGACCCAGTACTTC. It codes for CSQGRGQETQYF.

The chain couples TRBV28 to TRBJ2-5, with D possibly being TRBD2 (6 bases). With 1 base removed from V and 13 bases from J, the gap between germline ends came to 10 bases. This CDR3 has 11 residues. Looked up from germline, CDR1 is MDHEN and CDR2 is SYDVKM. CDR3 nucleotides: TGTGCCAGCAGTTTATTCGGGGGTTGGTACTTC. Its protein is CASSLFGGWYF.

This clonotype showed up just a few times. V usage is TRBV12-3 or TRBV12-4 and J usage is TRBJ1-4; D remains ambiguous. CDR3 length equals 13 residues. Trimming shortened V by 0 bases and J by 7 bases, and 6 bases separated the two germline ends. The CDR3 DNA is TGTGCCAGCAGTTTAGCGCGCGGTGAAAAACTGTTTTTT. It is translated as CASSLARGEKLFF.

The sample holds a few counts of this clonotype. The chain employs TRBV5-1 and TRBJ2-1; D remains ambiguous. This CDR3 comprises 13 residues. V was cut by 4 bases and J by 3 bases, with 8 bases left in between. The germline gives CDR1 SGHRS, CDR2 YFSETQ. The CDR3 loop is CASSTDGYNEQFF. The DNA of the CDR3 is TGCGCCAGCAGCACGGACGGCTACAATGAGCAGTTCTTC.

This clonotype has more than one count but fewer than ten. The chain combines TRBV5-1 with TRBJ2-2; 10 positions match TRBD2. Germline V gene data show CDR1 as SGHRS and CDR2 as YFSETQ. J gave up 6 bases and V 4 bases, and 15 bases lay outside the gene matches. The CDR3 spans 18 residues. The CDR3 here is CASSRAGFLAGEAGELFF. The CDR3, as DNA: TGCGCCAGCAGCCGCGCGGGGTTTCTAGCGGGAGAGGCCGGGGAGCTGTTTTTT.

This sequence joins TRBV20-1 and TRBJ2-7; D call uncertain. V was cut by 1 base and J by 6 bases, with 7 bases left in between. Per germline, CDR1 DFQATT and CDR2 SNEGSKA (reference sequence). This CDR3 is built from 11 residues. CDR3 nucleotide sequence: TGCAGTGCTAGAGTCCACTCCGAGCAGTACTTC. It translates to CSARVHSEQYF.

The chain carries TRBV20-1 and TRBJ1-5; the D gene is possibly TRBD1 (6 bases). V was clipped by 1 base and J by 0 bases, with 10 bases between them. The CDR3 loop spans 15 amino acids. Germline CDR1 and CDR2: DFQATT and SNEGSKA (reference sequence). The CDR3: CSARAGEGSNQPQHF. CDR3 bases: TGCAGTGCTAGAGCAGGGGAAGGTAGCAATCAGCCCCAGCATTTT.

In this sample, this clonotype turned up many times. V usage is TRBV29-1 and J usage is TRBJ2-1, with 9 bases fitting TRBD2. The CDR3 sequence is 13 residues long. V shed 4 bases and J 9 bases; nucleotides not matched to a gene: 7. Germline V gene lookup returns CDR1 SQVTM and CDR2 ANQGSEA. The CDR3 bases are TGCAGCGTTGTGGCTAGCGGGGATGGTGAGCAGTTCTTC. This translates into CSVVASGDGEQFF.

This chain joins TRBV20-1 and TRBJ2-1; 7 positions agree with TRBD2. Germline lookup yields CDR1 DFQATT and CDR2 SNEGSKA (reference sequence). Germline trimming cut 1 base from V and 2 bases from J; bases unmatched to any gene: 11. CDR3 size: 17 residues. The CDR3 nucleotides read TGCAGTGCTAGAGGGAGGACTAGTAATCCCCCCTACAATGAGCAGTTCTTC. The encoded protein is CSARGRTSNPPYNEQFF.

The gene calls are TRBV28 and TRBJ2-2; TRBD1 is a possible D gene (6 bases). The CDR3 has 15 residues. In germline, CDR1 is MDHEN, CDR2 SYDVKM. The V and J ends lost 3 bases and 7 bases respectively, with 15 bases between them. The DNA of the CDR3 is TGTGCCAGCAGTTTCAGTCGCCAAGGGGGCGGGGAGCTGTTTTTT. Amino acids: CASSFSRQGGGELFF.

Here the CDR3 reads CASRLHDYGYTF. CDR3 in DNA: TGTGCCAGCAGACTGCATGACTATGGCTACACCTTC. This chain uses TRBV7-9 with TRBJ1-2; no firm D call. The V and J ends lost 6 bases and 3 bases respectively, with 8 bases between them. This CDR3 has 12 amino acids. The germline V gene encodes CDR1 SEHNR and CDR2 FQNEAQ (reference sequence).